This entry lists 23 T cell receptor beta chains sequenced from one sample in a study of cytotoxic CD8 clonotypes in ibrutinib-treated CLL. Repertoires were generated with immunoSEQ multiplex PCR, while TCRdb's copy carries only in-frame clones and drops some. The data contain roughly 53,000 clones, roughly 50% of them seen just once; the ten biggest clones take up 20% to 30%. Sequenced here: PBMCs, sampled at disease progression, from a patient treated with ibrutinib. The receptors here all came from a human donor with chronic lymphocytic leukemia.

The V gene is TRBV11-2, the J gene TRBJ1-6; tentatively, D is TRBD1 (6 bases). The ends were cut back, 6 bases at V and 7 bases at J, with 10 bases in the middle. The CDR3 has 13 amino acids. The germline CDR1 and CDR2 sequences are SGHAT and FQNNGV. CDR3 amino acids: CASRGTGNSPLHF. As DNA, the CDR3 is TGTGCCAGCAGAGGAACAGGGAATTCACCCCTCCACTTT.

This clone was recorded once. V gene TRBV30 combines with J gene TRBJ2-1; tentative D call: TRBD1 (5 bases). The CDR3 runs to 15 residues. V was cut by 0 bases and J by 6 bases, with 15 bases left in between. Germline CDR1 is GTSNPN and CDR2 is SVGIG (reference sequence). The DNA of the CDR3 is TGTGCCTGGAGTGTATCTAGGCAGGGAAGCAATGAGCAGTTCTTC. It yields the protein CAWSVSRQGSNEQFF.

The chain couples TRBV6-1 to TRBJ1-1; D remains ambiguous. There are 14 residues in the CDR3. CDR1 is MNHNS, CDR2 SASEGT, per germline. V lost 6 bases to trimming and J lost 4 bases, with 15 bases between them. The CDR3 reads CASRLEGDVTEAFF. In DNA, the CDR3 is TGTGCCAGCAGATTGGAGGGTGATGTCACTGAAGCTTTCTTT.

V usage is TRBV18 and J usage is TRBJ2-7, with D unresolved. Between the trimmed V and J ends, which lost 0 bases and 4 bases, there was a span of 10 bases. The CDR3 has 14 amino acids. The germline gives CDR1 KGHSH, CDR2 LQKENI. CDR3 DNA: TGTGCCAGCTCACCACCGTCAGGCTCGTACGAGCAGTACTTC. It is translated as CASSPPSGSYEQYF. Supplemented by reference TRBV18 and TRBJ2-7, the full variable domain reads NAGVMQNPRHLVRRRGQEARLRCSPMKGHSHVYWYRQLPEEGLKFMVYLQKENIIDESGMPKERFSAEFPKEGPSILRIQQVVRGDSAAYFCASSPPSGSYEQYFGPGTRLTVT.

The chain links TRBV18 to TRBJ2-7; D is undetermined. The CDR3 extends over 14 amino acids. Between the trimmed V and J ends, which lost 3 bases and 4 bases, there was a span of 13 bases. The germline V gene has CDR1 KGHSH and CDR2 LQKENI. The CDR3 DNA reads TGTGCCAGCTCACCTAACATGGACGGGTACGAGCAGTACTTC. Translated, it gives CASSPNMDGYEQYF.

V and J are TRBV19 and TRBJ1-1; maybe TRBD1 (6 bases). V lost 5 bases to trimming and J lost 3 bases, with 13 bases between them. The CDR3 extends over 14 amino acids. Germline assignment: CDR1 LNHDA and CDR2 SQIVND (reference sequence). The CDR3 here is CASSYQTGYTEAFF. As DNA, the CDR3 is TGTGCCAGTAGTTACCAAACAGGGTACACTGAAGCTTTCTTT.

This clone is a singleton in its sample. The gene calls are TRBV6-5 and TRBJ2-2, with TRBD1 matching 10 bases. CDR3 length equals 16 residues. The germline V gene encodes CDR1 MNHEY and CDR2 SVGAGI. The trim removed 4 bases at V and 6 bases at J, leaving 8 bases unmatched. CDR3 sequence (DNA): TGTGCCAGCAGTTCCCTGACAGGGGGCTTCGCCGGGGAGCTGTTTTTT. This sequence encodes CASSSLTGGFAGELFF.

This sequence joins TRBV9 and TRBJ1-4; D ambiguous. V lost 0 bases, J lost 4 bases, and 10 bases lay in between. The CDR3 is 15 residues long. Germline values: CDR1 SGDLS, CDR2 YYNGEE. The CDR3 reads CASSVATRNNEKLFF. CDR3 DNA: TGTGCCAGCAGCGTAGCTACCAGAAATAATGAAAAACTGTTTTTT.

This CDR3 is CASSAGGSWAEAFF. CDR3 nucleotide sequence: TGTGCCAGCAGTGCGGGGGGCTCGTGGGCTGAAGCTTTCTTT. The chain carries TRBV25-1 and TRBJ1-1; D possibly corresponds to TRBD1 (6 bases). This CDR3 contains 14 residues. V dropped 4 bases and J dropped 6 bases, with 15 bases sitting between them. Germline assignment: CDR1 MGHDK and CDR2 SYGVNS.

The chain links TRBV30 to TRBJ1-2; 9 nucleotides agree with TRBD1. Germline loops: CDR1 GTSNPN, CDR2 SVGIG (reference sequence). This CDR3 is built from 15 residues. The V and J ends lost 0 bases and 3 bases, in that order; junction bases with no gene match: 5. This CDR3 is CAWSVRDRVDYGYTF. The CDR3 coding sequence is TGTGCCTGGAGTGTCAGGGACAGGGTGGACTATGGCTACACCTTC.

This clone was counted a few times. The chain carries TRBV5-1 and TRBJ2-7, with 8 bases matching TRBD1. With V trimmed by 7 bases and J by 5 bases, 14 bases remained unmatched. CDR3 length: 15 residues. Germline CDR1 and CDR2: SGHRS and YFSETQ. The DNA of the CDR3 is TGCGCCAGCCACCTCTGGACAGGGCCCGAGCACGAGCAGTACTTC. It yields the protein CASHLWTGPEHEQYF. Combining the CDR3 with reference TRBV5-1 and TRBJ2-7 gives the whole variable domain KAGVTQTPRYLIKTRGQQVTLSCSPISGHRSVSWYQQTPGQGLQFLFEYFSETQRNKGNFPGRFSGRQFSNSRSEMNVSTLELGDSALYLCASHLWTGPEHEQYFGPGTRLTVT.

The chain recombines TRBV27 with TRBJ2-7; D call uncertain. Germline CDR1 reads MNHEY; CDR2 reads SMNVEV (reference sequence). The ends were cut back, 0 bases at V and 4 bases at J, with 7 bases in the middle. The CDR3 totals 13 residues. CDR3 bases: TGTGCCAGCAGTTTATCCCTAATGTACGAGCAGTACTTC. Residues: CASSLSLMYEQYF.

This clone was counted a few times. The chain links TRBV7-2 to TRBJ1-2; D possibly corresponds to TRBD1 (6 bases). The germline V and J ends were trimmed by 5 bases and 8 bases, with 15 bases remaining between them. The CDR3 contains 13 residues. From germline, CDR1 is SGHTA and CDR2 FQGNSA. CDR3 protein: CASSLSEGGGYTF. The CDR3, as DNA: TGTGCCAGCAGCCTCAGTGAAGGGGGAGGCTACACCTTC.

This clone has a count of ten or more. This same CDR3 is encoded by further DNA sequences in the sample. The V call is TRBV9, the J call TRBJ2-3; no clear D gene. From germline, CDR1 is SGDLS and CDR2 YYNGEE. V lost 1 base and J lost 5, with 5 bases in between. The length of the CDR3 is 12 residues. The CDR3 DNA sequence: TGTGCCAGCAGCGTATCGAGAGATACGCAGTATTTT. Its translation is CASSVSRDTQYF.

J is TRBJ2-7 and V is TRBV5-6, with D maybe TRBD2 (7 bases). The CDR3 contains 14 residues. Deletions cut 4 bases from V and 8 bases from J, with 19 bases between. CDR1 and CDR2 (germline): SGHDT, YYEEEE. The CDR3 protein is CASSTERGRGKQYF. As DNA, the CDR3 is TGTGCCAGCAGCACCGAGAGGGGGAGGGGAAAGCAGTACTTC.

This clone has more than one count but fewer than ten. The CDR3 region has the DNA TGCGCCAGCAGCTCACCGGGGAACACTGAAGCTTTCTTT. The encoded protein is CASSSPGNTEAFF. This chain joins TRBV5-1 and TRBJ1-1; D call uncertain. The CDR3 is 13 residues long. The germline V gene has CDR1 SGHRS and CDR2 YFSETQ. V lost 3 bases and J 1 base, leaving 7 bases between the germline ends.

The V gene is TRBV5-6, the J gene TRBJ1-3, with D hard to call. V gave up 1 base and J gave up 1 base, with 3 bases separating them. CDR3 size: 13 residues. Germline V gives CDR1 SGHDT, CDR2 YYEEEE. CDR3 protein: CASSLWSGNTIYF. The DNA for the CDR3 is TGTGCCAGCAGCTTGTGGTCTGGAAACACCATATATTTT.

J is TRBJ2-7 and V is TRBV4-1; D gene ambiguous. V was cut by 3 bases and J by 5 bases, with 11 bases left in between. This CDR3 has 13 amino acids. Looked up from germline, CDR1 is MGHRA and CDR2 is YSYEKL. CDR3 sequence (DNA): TGCGCCAGCAGCCAGGGGATCTGGGACGAGCAGTACTTC. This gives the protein CASSQGIWDEQYF.

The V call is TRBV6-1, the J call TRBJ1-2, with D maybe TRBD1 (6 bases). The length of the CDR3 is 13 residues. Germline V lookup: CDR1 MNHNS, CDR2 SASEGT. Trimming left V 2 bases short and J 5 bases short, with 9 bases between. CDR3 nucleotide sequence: TGTGCCAGCAGTGAACCAGGGGAGTATGGCTACACCTTC. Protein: CASSEPGEYGYTF.

CDR3 region: CASSSDREGETQYF. The CDR3 region has the DNA TGTGCCAGCAGCTCAGACAGGGAAGGAGAGACCCAGTACTTC. This chain connects TRBV7-8 to TRBJ2-5, with TRBD1 matching over 7 bases. There are 14 residues in the CDR3. The V and J ends lost 4 bases and 4 bases, in that order; junction bases with no gene match: 6. Germline loops: CDR1 SGHVS, CDR2 FQNEAQ.

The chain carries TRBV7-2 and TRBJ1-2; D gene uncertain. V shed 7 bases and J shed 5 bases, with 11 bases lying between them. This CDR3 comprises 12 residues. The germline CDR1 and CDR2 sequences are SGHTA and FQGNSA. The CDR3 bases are TGTGCCAGCACCCGCCGGGGTTATGGCTACACCTTC. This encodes CASTRRGYGYTF.

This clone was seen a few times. CDR3 residues: CAWTNAGEGRETQYF. The DNA for the CDR3 is TGTGCCTGGACCAACGCCGGGGAGGGTAGGGAGACCCAGTACTTC. This chain connects TRBV30 to TRBJ2-5, with 7 positions matching TRBD2. Germline V gives CDR1 GTSNPN, CDR2 SVGIG (reference sequence). Germline trimming cut 4 bases from V and 5 bases from J; bases unmatched to any gene: 13. The CDR3 covers 15 residues.

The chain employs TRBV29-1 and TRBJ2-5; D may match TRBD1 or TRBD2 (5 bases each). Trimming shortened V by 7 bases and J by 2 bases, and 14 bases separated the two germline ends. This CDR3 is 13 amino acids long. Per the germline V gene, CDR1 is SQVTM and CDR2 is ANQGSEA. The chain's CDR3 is CSARRGPQETQYF. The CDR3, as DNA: TGCAGCGCACGAAGGGGACCACAAGAGACCCAGTACTTC.